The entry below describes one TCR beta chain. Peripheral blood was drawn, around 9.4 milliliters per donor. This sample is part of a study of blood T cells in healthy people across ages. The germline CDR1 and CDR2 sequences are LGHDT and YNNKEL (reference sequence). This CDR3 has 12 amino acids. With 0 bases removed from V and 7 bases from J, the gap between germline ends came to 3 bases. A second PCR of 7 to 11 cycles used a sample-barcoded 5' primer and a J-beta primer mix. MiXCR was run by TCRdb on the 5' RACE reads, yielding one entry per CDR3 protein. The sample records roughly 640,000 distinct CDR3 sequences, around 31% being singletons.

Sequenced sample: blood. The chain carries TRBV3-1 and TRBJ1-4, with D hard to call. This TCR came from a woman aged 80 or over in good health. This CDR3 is CASSQEGEKLFF. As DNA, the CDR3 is TGTGCCAGCAGCCAAGAAGGTGAAAAACTGTTTTTT. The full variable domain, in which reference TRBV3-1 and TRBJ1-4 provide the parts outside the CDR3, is DTAVSQTPKYLVTQMGNDKSIKCEQNLGHDTMYWYKQDSKKFLKIMFSYNNKELIINETVPNRFSPKSPDKAHLNLHINSLELGDSAVYFCASSQEGEKLFFGSGTQLSVL.